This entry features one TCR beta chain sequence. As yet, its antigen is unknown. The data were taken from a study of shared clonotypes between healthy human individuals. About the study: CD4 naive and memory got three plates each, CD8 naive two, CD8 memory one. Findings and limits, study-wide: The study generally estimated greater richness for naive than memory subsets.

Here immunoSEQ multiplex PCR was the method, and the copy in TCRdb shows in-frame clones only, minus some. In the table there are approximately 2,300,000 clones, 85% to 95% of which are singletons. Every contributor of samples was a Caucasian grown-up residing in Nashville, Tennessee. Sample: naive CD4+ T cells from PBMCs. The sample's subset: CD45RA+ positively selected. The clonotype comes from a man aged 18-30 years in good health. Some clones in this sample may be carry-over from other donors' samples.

The CDR3 here is CASRALSRGTEAFF. CDR3 coding DNA: TGTGCCAGTAGGGCACTCTCCCGGGGCACTGAAGCTTTCTTT. The rearrangement uses TRBV19 and TRBJ1-1, with unresolved D. The germline gives CDR1 LNHDA, CDR2 SQIVND (reference sequence). The CDR3 has 14 residues. V lost 6 bases to trimming and J lost 4 bases, with 15 bases between them.